These 14 T cell receptor beta chains were sequenced from one sample in a study of cytomegalovirus exposure and HLA in healthy donors. PCR employed 60 Vbeta and 13 Jbeta primers. The protocol was immunoSEQ multiplex PCR, while the TCRdb copy is restricted to in-frame clones and leaves out a portion. The table shows over 80,000 clones, with more than 60% occurring only once. Specimen: PBMCs. Receptor source: a man in his sixties in good health and CMV-seropositive.

The J gene is TRBJ1-5, the V gene TRBV7-8; D is ambiguous. V dropped 5 bases and J dropped 4 bases, with 21 bases sitting between them. The V gene's germline CDR1 is SGHVS and CDR2 FQNEAQ. The CDR3 loop spans 17 amino acids. CDR3 region: CASSQLTAPVLNQPQHF. The CDR3 DNA is TGTGCCAGCAGCCAACTTACCGCCCCGGTTCTAAATCAGCCCCAGCATTTT.

The rearrangement joins TRBV7-6 to TRBJ1-4, with D unclear. There are 14 residues in the CDR3. V was shortened by 2 bases and J by 5 bases, with 9 bases between the two germline ends. Looked up from germline, CDR1 is SGHVS and CDR2 is FNYEAQ. DNA of the CDR3: TGTGCCAGCAGCTTAAATCCGGGGAATGAAAAACTGTTTTTT. Its translation: CASSLNPGNEKLFF.

The chain couples TRBV19 to TRBJ2-1, with 8 bases matching TRBD2. Germline-derived CDR1 and CDR2 are LNHDA and SQIVND (reference sequence). The CDR3 sequence is 15 residues long. After removal of 4 bases from V and 4 bases from J, the junction contained 6 bases not matched to a gene. Written as DNA, the CDR3 is TGTGCCAGTAGTACGGTTGCGGGGGGTTACAATGAGCAGTTCTTC. This translates into CASSTVAGGYNEQFF.

The chain combines TRBV7-8 with TRBJ1-2; 9 bases align to TRBD1. CDR3 length: 13 residues. V trimming: 1 base; J trimming: 10 bases; junction bases outside the gene matches: 4. Germline assignment: CDR1 SGHVS and CDR2 FQNEAQ. The CDR3 protein is CASSLGTGADYTF. The CDR3 DNA follows: TGTGCCAGCAGCTTAGGGACAGGGGCCGACTACACCTTC. Complete variable domain (other parts from reference TRBV7-8 and TRBJ1-2): GAGVSQSPRYKVAKRGQDVALRCDPISGHVSLFWYQQALGQGPEFLTYFQNEAQLDKSGLPSDRFFAERPEGSVSTLKIQRTQQEDSAVYLCASSLGTGADYTFGSGTRLTVV.

The chain links TRBV7-2 to TRBJ2-3, with D possibly matching TRBD2 (5 bases). This CDR3 is 16 amino acids long. Trimming took 2 bases from V and 4 from J, leaving 16 bases between them. Germline loops: CDR1 SGHTA, CDR2 FQGNSA. The DNA for the CDR3 is TGTGCCAGCAGCTTAAGTCCTAGCAGTGTCCCAGATACGCAGTATTTT. Amino acids: CASSLSPSSVPDTQYF.

This chain links TRBV5-6 with TRBJ1-5, with 7 bases matching TRBD1. Germline assignment: CDR1 SGHDT and CDR2 YYEEEE. V was pared by 4 bases and J by 5 bases, with 12 bases of the junction left unmatched. The CDR3 contains 16 residues. DNA for the CDR3: TGTGCCAGCAGCCAATGGAGGCAGGGGGTTTATCAGCCCCAGCATTTT. This codes for CASSQWRQGVYQPQHF.

The rearrangement joins TRBV5-4 to TRBJ1-3; 7 bases fit TRBD1. Germline V CDR1 and CDR2: SGHNT, YYREEE (reference sequence). With 3 bases clipped from V and 0 bases from J, the junction kept 9 bases outside the gene matches. The CDR3 is 17 residues long. The CDR3 nucleotides read TGTGCCAGCAGCTCAAGGACAGGCCAAGTCTCTGGAAACACCATATATTTT. It translates to CASSSRTGQVSGNTIYF.

V is TRBV27 and J is TRBJ1-1, with D perhaps matching TRBD1 (6 bases). The germline gives CDR1 MNHEY, CDR2 SMNVEV (reference sequence). The CDR3 loop spans 17 amino acids. Trimming took 6 bases from V and 0 from J, leaving 20 bases between them. The CDR3 spells CASSARGAFSVNTEAFF. In DNA form, the CDR3 reads TGTGCCAGCAGCGCACGGGGGGCTTTTTCGGTGAACACTGAAGCTTTCTTT.

This clone was observed once. V is TRBV2 and J is TRBJ1-1, with D tentatively TRBD1 (6 bases). The CDR3 loop spans 12 amino acids. Trimming shortened V by 6 bases and J by 8 bases, and 13 bases separated the two germline ends. Germline CDR1 reads SNHLY; CDR2 reads FYNNEI. CDR3 loop: CASSPGGGEAFF. Here the CDR3 DNA reads TGTGCCAGCAGCCCGGGCGGGGGCGAAGCTTTCTTT.

This chain links TRBV7-6 with TRBJ2-7; 9 nucleotides line up with TRBD2. Germline V gene lookup returns CDR1 SGHVS and CDR2 FNYEAQ. V was clipped by 1 base and J by 4 bases; unmatched bases: 2. This CDR3 comprises 14 residues. The CDR3, as DNA: TGTGCCAGCAGCTTAGAAGCGGGGGGTTACGAGCAGTACTTC. It yields the protein CASSLEAGGYEQYF.

CDR3 coding DNA: TGTGCCTGGAGTCGGGTATACCTCTATGGCTACACCTTC. Its translation is CAWSRVYLYGYTF. The chain uses TRBV6-4 and TRBJ1-2; D is uncertain. The CDR3 extends over 13 amino acids. In germline, CDR1 is MRHNA, CDR2 SNTAGT. V was cut by 11 bases and J by 4 bases, with 17 bases left in between.

This clone was detected once. This rearrangement joins TRBV7-2 to TRBJ2-1; 10 bases match TRBD2. Germline V CDR1 and CDR2: SGHTA, FQGNSA. V lost 3 bases and J lost 0; bases outside the gene matches: 5. CDR3 size: 17 residues. CDR3 protein: CASSFRLAGRSYNEQFF. Written as DNA, the CDR3 is TGTGCCAGCAGCTTTCGACTAGCGGGTCGCTCCTACAATGAGCAGTTCTTC. The variable domain in full, completed from reference TRBV7-2 and TRBJ2-1, reads GAGVSQSPSNKVTEKGKDVELRCDPISGHTALYWYRQSLGQGLEFLIYFQGNSAPDKSGLPSDRFSAERTGGSVSTLTIQRTQQEDSAVYLCASSFRLAGRSYNEQFFGPGTRLTVL.

The rearrangement uses TRBV5-1 and TRBJ2-7; TRBD1 aligns across 8 bases. The CDR3 consists of 14 residues. The ends lost 4 bases at V and 3 bases at J; junction bases unmatched: 6. The germline CDR1 and CDR2 sequences are SGHRS and YFSETQ. Here the CDR3 DNA reads TGCGCCAGCAGCGACGGACAGGGAGGCTACGAGCAGTACTTC. Encoded protein: CASSDGQGGYEQYF.

This clone was counted a single time. V gene TRBV19 combines with J gene TRBJ2-1; 10 positions match TRBD1. The germline V gene has CDR1 LNHDA and CDR2 SQIVND (reference sequence). The CDR3 sequence is 18 residues long. With 5 bases clipped from V and 4 bases from J, the junction kept 14 bases outside the gene matches. The CDR3 DNA reads as TGTGCCAGTAGTTCGACCCCCAGACAGGGGGCGAAATACAATGAGCAGTTCTTC. Protein sequence: CASSSTPRQGAKYNEQFF.